This T cell receptor beta chain was captured by sequencing in a study of blood T cell repertoires in COVID-19. Turning to the study itself: The origin of the acute and convalescent COVID-19 samples was the United States, Italy and Spain. From T cells, B-cell-depleted T cells, or PBMCs came the material, which was cDNA or gDNA.

J lost 0 bases, V lost 3 bases, and 10 bases had no gene match. The germline gives CDR1 LNHDA, CDR2 SQIVND (reference sequence). This CDR3 comprises 18 residues. This clone was seen only once. In the original workflow: Reference gene primers were amplified, and this amplification served to estimate nucleated cell counts. Generated by immunoSEQ multiplex PCR, the TCRdb table keeps only in-frame clones and is missing some. From that table come the V and J calls and clone size; the DNA was used to work out D and trimming. The sample contains about 670,000 clones, around 90% of which appear only once. The chain links TRBV19 to TRBJ2-1; the match to TRBD1 covers 8 bases. What was sequenced was peripheral blood. The sequence was collected from a young woman with acute or convalescent COVID-19. CDR3 bases: TGTGCCAGTAGTATGGGGTTCGGACAGGGAAGCTCCTACAATGAGCAGTTCTTC. Translated, it gives CASSMGFGQGSSYNEQFF.